The 23 T cell receptor beta chains in this list originate from one sample, sequenced in a study of cytomegalovirus exposure and HLA in healthy donors. 13 Jbeta primers and 60 Vbeta primers were used for the PCR. Repertoires were generated with immunoSEQ multiplex PCR, while TCRdb's copy carries only in-frame clones and drops some. The table includes roughly 100,000 clones, 83% detected once. Sequenced sample: PBMCs. The source of these receptors is a man aged 18 to 35 in good health and CMV-seronegative.

The chain is built from TRBV5-8 and TRBJ1-3; 9 bases map to TRBD1. Trimming took 4 bases from V and 8 from J; bases not matched to a gene: 10. Germline V gene lookup returns CDR1 SGHTS and CDR2 YDEGEE. The CDR3 is 15 residues long. CDR3 sequence: CASSPGTGLGDTIYF. The CDR3 nucleotides are TGTGCCAGCAGCCCTGGGACAGGGTTAGGAGACACCATATATTTT.

The V call is TRBV7-9, the J call TRBJ2-1, with 9 bases matching TRBD2. The CDR3 totals 16 residues. CDR1 and CDR2 (germline): SEHNR, FQNEAQ (reference sequence). CDR3 residues: CCSSLRLAARDNEQFF. The DNA for the CDR3 is TGTTGCAGCAGCTTAAGACTAGCGGCGAGGGACAATGAGCAGTTCTTC.

The chain employs TRBV19 and TRBJ2-5; 7 bases fit TRBD2. Germline assignment: CDR1 LNHDA and CDR2 SQIVND (reference sequence). This CDR3 contains 16 residues. After removal of 1 base from V and 4 bases from J, the junction contained 9 bases not matched to a gene. DNA for the CDR3: TGTGCCAGTAGTATAGGGCGGGAGAGGGAAACAGAGACCCAGTACTTC. The encoded protein is CASSIGRERETETQYF.

The CDR3 DNA is TGTGCCTGGAGCCCTCGGAGGGCAGATACGCAGTATTTT. It codes for CAWSPRRADTQYF. This sequence joins TRBV30 and TRBJ2-3, with D perhaps matching TRBD2 (6 bases). From germline, CDR1 is GTSNPN and CDR2 SVGIG (reference sequence). Trimming stripped 3 bases from V and 4 bases from J, with 11 bases between. The CDR3 has 13 residues.

This clone is deemed medium-sized. Other DNA sequences in this sample translate to the same CDR3. This sequence joins TRBV19 and TRBJ1-5; tentative D call: TRBD1 (5 bases). Germline CDR1 is LNHDA and CDR2 is SQIVND (reference sequence). V gave up 7 bases and J gave up 6 bases, with 13 bases separating them. The CDR3 runs to 13 residues. The CDR3, as DNA: TGTGCCAGTACCCCTGGGGGGATTCAGCCCCAGCATTTT. Amino acid sequence: CASTPGGIQPQHF.

The chain is built from TRBV6-6 and TRBJ2-3, with TRBD2 matching 13 bases. CDR1 is MNHNY and CDR2 is SVGAGI in the germline V gene (reference sequence). V trimming: 5 bases; J trimming: 6 bases; junction bases outside the gene matches: 8. The CDR3 contains 16 residues. For the CDR3, the DNA is TGTGCCAGCAGTGGACCGGGACTAGCGGGATCGGATACGCAGTATTTT. Amino acid sequence: CASSGPGLAGSDTQYF.

The CDR3 sequence is CASSFGTGGTGELFF. CDR3 bases: TGTGCCAGCAGTTTTGGGACAGGGGGCACCGGGGAGCTGTTTTTT. This sequence joins TRBV28 and TRBJ2-2; TRBD1 aligns across 11 bases. Germline-derived CDR1 and CDR2 are MDHEN and SYDVKM. The V and J ends lost 3 bases and 4 bases, in that order; junction bases with no gene match: 1. CDR3 length: 15 residues.

This clone has just a few counts. The J gene is TRBJ2-4, the V gene TRBV7-9; the D is unclear. From germline, CDR1 is SEHNR and CDR2 FQNEAQ (reference sequence). The length of the CDR3 is 15 residues. The V end was cut by 0 bases, the J end by 4 bases, with 10 bases between. CDR3 coding DNA: TGTGCCAGCAGCTTAGCTTTCCGCGGAAAAAACATTCAGTACTTC. It is translated as CASSLAFRGKNIQYF.

This chain joins TRBV7-2 and TRBJ2-5; 10 bases match TRBD2. V trimming: 0 bases; J trimming: 0 bases; junction bases outside the gene matches: 4. Germline V gene sequence: CDR1 SGHTA, CDR2 FQGNSA. This CDR3 comprises 17 residues. Here the CDR3 DNA reads TGTGCCAGCAGCTTAGCCAGACTAGCGGGTAACCAAGAGACCCAGTACTTC. This encodes CASSLARLAGNQETQYF.

V usage is TRBV6-1 and J usage is TRBJ1-3; D remains ambiguous. The CDR3 totals 13 residues. Germline V gives CDR1 MNHNS, CDR2 SASEGT. Trimming cost V 5 bases and J 5 bases, with 10 bases left between them. DNA of the CDR3: TGTGCCAGCAGTCCAAACGGGAGAAACACCATATATTTT. Amino acid sequence: CASSPNGRNTIYF.

The rearrangement links TRBV29-1 to TRBJ2-3; 12 bases line up with TRBD2. This CDR3 is built from 16 residues. V lost 4 bases and J lost 0; bases outside the gene matches: 5. Germline assignment: CDR1 SQVTM and CDR2 ANQGSEA. The CDR3 DNA reads TGCAGCGTTGGCCCGACTAGCGGGGGAAGCACAGATACGCAGTATTTT. Protein product: CSVGPTSGGSTDTQYF.

The chain employs TRBV25-1 and TRBJ2-7, with 7 bases fitting TRBD1. Germline loops: CDR1 MGHDK, CDR2 SYGVNS. The length of the CDR3 is 13 residues. Trimming removed 5 bases from V and 2 bases from J; junction bases left unmatched: 3. DNA for the CDR3: TGTGCCAGCAGTCCCGGGACAGCCTACGAGCAGTACTTC. Translating gives CASSPGTAYEQYF.

Only one count was recorded for this clone. The CDR3 DNA reads TGTGCCACCCGAGGGTTAACGGAAACTGGAAACACCATATATTTT. Its protein product is CATRGLTETGNTIYF. J is TRBJ1-3 and V is TRBV28; no clear D gene. The germline CDR1 and CDR2 sequences are MDHEN and SYDVKM. V shed 10 bases and J shed 2 bases, with 18 bases lying between them. This CDR3 region has 15 residues.

V is TRBV5-1 and J is TRBJ2-3, with TRBD1 matching 7 bases. This CDR3 contains 15 residues. Germline V gene sequence: CDR1 SGHRS, CDR2 YFSETQ. With V trimmed by 2 bases and J by 1 base, 4 bases remained unmatched. The CDR3 here is CASSLRQGRTDTQYF. In nucleotides, the CDR3 is TGCGCCAGCAGCTTACGACAGGGACGCACAGATACGCAGTATTTT.

As concerns this clone: At one end, the junction sequence differs from germline, possibly due to a read error. Different DNA sequences within this sample yield the same CDR3. The V call is TRBV23-1, the J call TRBJ2-1, with D unresolved. TRBV23-1 is given ORF status, its function remaining uncertain. The CDR3 totals 18 residues. The CDR3, as DNA: TGCGCCAGTAGTCCGCCCACGGCAGGCATAAGCTCCTACAATGAGCAGTTCTTC. It encodes CASSPPTAGISSYNEQFF.

The chain carries TRBV5-1 and TRBJ2-7; 9 positions agree with TRBD1. V gave up 0 bases and J gave up 6 bases; unmatched junction bases: 4. Looked up from germline, CDR1 is SGHRS and CDR2 is YFSETQ. The CDR3 consists of 14 residues. This CDR3 reads CASSLAQGAGEQYF. The CDR3 DNA is TGCGCCAGCAGCTTGGCACAGGGGGCGGGCGAGCAGTACTTC.

The rearrangement uses TRBV6-5 and TRBJ1-1; D is uncertain. V lost 5 bases to trimming and J lost 5 bases, with 3 bases between them. Germline lookup yields CDR1 MNHEY and CDR2 SVGAGI. This CDR3 has 10 amino acids. CDR3 sequence (DNA): TGTGCCAGCAGTCGGACTGAAGCTTTCTTT. Translating it yields CASSRTEAFF.

The table lists this clone with a few counts. The rearrangement links TRBV5-4 to TRBJ2-7; 7 bases match TRBD1. V dropped 0 bases and J dropped 5; count of bases not matched to a gene: 11. CDR1 and CDR2 (germline): SGHNT, YYREEE (reference sequence). The CDR3 covers 16 residues. CDR3 nucleotide sequence: TGTGCCAGCAGCTTGGCAGGACCGGGACAGTACAACGAGCAGTACTTC. Its protein product is CASSLAGPGQYNEQYF.

Notes on this clone: Within the sample, other DNA sequences also encode this same CDR3. V gene TRBV5-1 combines with J gene TRBJ1-2; 9 bases map to TRBD1. V trimming: 5 bases; J trimming: 2 bases; junction bases outside the gene matches: 19. This CDR3 comprises 19 residues. Germline CDR1 SGHRS, CDR2 YFSETQ. The CDR3 protein is CASRPMAGGQGSKNYGYTF. The CDR3, as DNA: TGCGCCAGCAGACCCATGGCGGGGGGACAGGGCTCAAAGAACTATGGCTACACCTTC.

The chain has TRBV30 and TRBJ1-3; 7 bases map to TRBD1. The junction had 9 bases not matched to a gene; V was cut back by 3 bases and J by 4 bases. There are 15 residues in the CDR3. Germline loops: CDR1 GTSNPN, CDR2 SVGIG (reference sequence). CDR3 sequence (DNA): TGTGCCTGGAGCCGGGACAGTGGACAGGGAAACACCATATATTTT. It codes for CAWSRDSGQGNTIYF.

The rearrangement uses TRBV5-8 and TRBJ2-1; no definite D call. Germline loops: CDR1 SGHTS, CDR2 YDEGEE. Trimming took 0 bases from V and 2 from J, leaving 15 bases between them. This CDR3 is built from 17 residues. This chain's CDR3 is CASSLAGAARTYNEQFF. The CDR3 coding sequence is TGTGCCAGCAGCTTGGCCGGCGCGGCTAGAACCTACAATGAGCAGTTCTTC.

The V and J genes are TRBV29-1 and TRBJ2-7, with D perhaps matching TRBD1 (5 bases). The CDR3 spans 15 residues. The ends were cut back, 2 bases at V and 3 bases at J, with 17 bases in the middle. Germline assignment: CDR1 SQVTM and CDR2 ANQGSEA. DNA of the CDR3: TGCAGCGTTGAATTGTCAGGGTACTCCCACTACGAGCAGTACTTC. As protein: CSVELSGYSHYEQYF.

This clone showed up just once. V and J are TRBV5-8 and TRBJ2-1; TRBD2 is a possible D gene (5 bases). Deletions cut 3 bases from V and 5 bases from J, with 15 bases between. The CDR3 covers 15 residues. Germline CDR1 SGHTS, CDR2 YDEGEE. The CDR3 loop is CASSYRVAIDNEQFF. The CDR3 DNA sequence: TGTGCCAGCAGCTATCGGGTAGCGATAGACAATGAGCAGTTCTTC.